This TCR beta chain was profiled in a study of tissue T cells after allogeneic stem cell transplantation. In the study overall: Pathologist H&E review favored samples with visible lymphocytes for sequencing among multiple samples.

The table came from immunoSEQ multiplex PCR; TCRdb's copy has only in-frame clones and leaves some out. There are 6,200 or so clones in the sample; around 70% occur only once, and roughly 7% lies in the top ten. V shed 4 bases, J shed 2 bases, and the junction held 7 bases outside the gene matches. The germline gives CDR1 MGHRA, CDR2 YSYEKL. CDR3 length: 15 residues. Note on this clone: What it binds is not known.

Study-wide results and limits: Within patients, tissue anatomy strongly shaped TCR repertoire composition. This small cohort was clinically heterogeneous, and sampling depth was a limitation.

V usage is TRBV4-1 and J usage is TRBJ2-7; 8 bases fit TRBD1. The TCR comes from a woman between 18 and 49 years old with breast cancer. The sequences come from tissue from the rectum, collected at autopsy. CDR3 protein: CASSLSRDRTYEQYF. As DNA, the CDR3 is TGCGCCAGCAGCCTCAGTCGGGACAGGACCTACGAGCAGTACTTC.